This TCR beta chain was retrieved from a study of beta chain features in type 1 diabetes. The overall study: Patients did not differ from healthy donors in age, gender or cell yield.

Germline V gene sequence: CDR1 MGHRA, CDR2 YSYEKL. The CDR3 extends over 15 amino acids. V lost 1 base to trimming and J lost 7 bases, with 11 bases between them. The isolated RNA, all of it, was reverse transcribed, so expressed TCRB transcripts were what got sequenced. Only in-frame clones appear in the TCRdb table, and some are missing; sequencing was by immunoSEQ multiplex PCR. The sample yields 330,000 or so clones, 12% to 15% seen once. This clone was recorded a few times. Its antigen is not identified. Sort purity for all populations was recorded as exceeding 98%. General study findings and limits: For Type 1 diabetes patients, all four CD4+ subsets carried TCRB CDR3s that were moderately but significantly shorter. TCRB rearrangement may or may not be influenced by HLA type; here this remained unresolved.

Sequenced input: central memory CD4+ T cells from blood. V is TRBV4-1 and J is TRBJ1-6, with D possibly matching TRBD1 (6 bases). This sequence originates from a man aged 25-40 years in good health. Here the CDR3 DNA reads TGCGCCAGCAGCCAAGCCGGGGGCAGGAATTCACCCCTCCACTTT. Protein sequence: CASSQAGGRNSPLHF.